This T cell receptor (beta chain) was sequenced in a study of shared clonotypes between healthy human individuals. Deep was the level used in running the assay. Repertoires were generated with immunoSEQ multiplex PCR, while TCRdb's copy carries only in-frame clones and drops some. Seen here are about 2,500,000 clones, 85% to 95% observed once, and the top ten hold around 0.14%. Study conclusions and caveats: Sequencing depth was expected to influence donor clonotype sharing.

The CDR3 sequence is 13 residues long. Trimming shortened V by 3 bases and J by 5 bases, and 11 bases separated the two germline ends. CDR1 and CDR2 (germline): SQVTM, ANQGSEA. Comments on this clone: Its antigen remains unidentified.

Each sample came from a Caucasian adult donor living in Nashville, Tennessee. The chain recombines TRBV29-1 with TRBJ1-5; D is perhaps TRBD1 (5 bases). The clonotype originates from a man aged 18 to 30 in good health. Sequences were obtained from naive CD4+ T cells sorted from blood. Stated subset: CD45RA+ positively selected. Written as DNA, the CDR3 is TGCAGCGTTGAGGCGGGGGATTATCAGCCCCAGCATTTT. It encodes CSVEAGDYQPQHF.